These 16 T cell receptor beta chains came from one sample sequenced in a study of Graves' ophthalmopathy and Graves' hyperthyroidism. Scientists amplified the TCR beta CDR3 regions from RNA transcripts. Amplification began with first-round RT-PCR using HTBI primers, then second-round multiplex PCR was performed. TCRdb redid the calling of the multiplex PCR reads with MiXCR, one entry per CDR3 protein. The sample has approximately 150,000 distinct CDR3 sequences; around 40% are singletons. The material sequenced was peripheral blood. The receptors were gathered from a man aged 25-45 years with Graves' ophthalmopathy.

The genes are TRBV6-5 and TRBJ1-2, with D maybe TRBD1 (6 bases). V was cut by 4 bases and J by 4 bases, with 13 bases left in between. The germline V gene encodes CDR1 MNHEY and CDR2 SVGAGI. This CDR3 spans 14 amino acids. The CDR3 nucleotides are TGTGCCAGCAGTTGGCAGGGGAGTACCTATGGCTACACCTTC. It is translated as CASSWQGSTYGYTF.

This clonotype was seen many times. The rearrangement joins TRBV6-5 to TRBJ2-7; a weak D match, TRBD1 (6 bases). Trimming took 7 bases from V and 2 from J, leaving 21 bases between them. This CDR3 has 16 amino acids. Germline CDR1 reads MNHEY; CDR2 reads SVGAGI. CDR3 loop: CASTSWGHGDTYEQYF. The CDR3 DNA reads TGTGCCAGCACTTCATGGGGGCACGGAGATACCTACGAGCAGTACTTC.

The chain employs TRBV5-1 and TRBJ2-7; 12 positions match TRBD2. Trimming cost V 4 bases and J 6 bases; bases outside gene matches: 8. Germline loops: CDR1 SGHRS, CDR2 YFSETQ. CDR3 size: 15 residues. The CDR3 DNA reads TGCGCCAGCAGCGTACCACTAGCGGGAGGTTCCGAGCAGTACTTC. This encodes CASSVPLAGGSEQYF.

The chain couples TRBV7-2 to TRBJ2-7, with TRBD1 matching over 8 bases. This CDR3 region has 13 residues. The J segment lost 6 bases and the V segment lost 4 bases, leaving 5 bases of the junction unmatched. The V gene's germline CDR1 is SGHTA and CDR2 FQGNSA. CDR3 residues: CASSYGQGGEQYF. The CDR3 coding sequence is TGTGCCAGCAGCTACGGACAGGGCGGCGAGCAGTACTTC.

This clonotype was observed at least ten times. The chain uses TRBV10-2 and TRBJ1-2; D gene ambiguous. V was shortened by 4 bases and J by 8 bases, with 11 bases between the two germline ends. There are 12 residues in the CDR3. The V gene's germline CDR1 is WSHSY and CDR2 SAAADI. The CDR3 coding sequence is TGCGCCAGCAGTGTGGACGGTTTAGGCTACACCTTC. It specifies CASSVDGLGYTF.

This clonotype has a count of ten or more. The V and J genes are TRBV3-1 and TRBJ2-7; 13 bases align to TRBD2. The V segment lost 1 base and the J segment 6 bases; nucleotides outside the gene matches: 3. This CDR3 region has 15 residues. Germline V CDR1 and CDR2: LGHDT, YNNKEL (reference sequence). The CDR3 sequence is CASSQGLAGGSEQYF. CDR3 DNA sequence: TGTGCCAGCAGCCAAGGACTAGCGGGAGGTAGCGAGCAGTACTTC.

This clonotype occurred many times. The rearrangement links TRBV12-5 to TRBJ1-5; D is undetermined. The CDR3 has 15 amino acids. The germline V gene has CDR1 LGHNT and CDR2 FRNRAP. V was shortened by 1 base and J by 2 bases, with 9 bases between the two germline ends. CDR3 sequence: CASGLGEGGNQPQHF. The CDR3 DNA is TGTGCTAGTGGTTTGGGGGAGGGAGGCAATCAGCCCCAGCATTTT.

J is TRBJ2-7 and V is TRBV27, with D possibly being TRBD1 or TRBD2 (5 bases each). The length of the CDR3 is 16 residues. V lost 3 bases and J 7 bases, leaving 22 bases between the germline ends. Germline loops: CDR1 MNHEY, CDR2 SMNVEV (reference sequence). CDR3 bases: TGTGCCAGCAGTTTGGGGGACGCACGGACCTCTAGAGAGCAGTACTTC. It specifies CASSLGDARTSREQYF.

This clonotype was detected many times. The gene calls are TRBV19 and TRBJ1-2; D is perhaps TRBD1 (6 bases). Germline CDR1 is LNHDA and CDR2 is SQIVND (reference sequence). Trimming removed 4 bases from V and 6 bases from J, with 15 bases in between. This CDR3 region has 14 residues. CDR3 DNA sequence: TGTGCCAGTAGTAGGACAGCCGGGGACGATGGCTACACCTTC. This sequence encodes CASSRTAGDDGYTF.

This clonotype was seen a handful of times. The rearrangement uses TRBV12-3 or TRBV12-4 and TRBJ1-2, with unresolved D. V was pared by 5 bases and J by 5 bases, with 18 bases between. There are 15 residues in the CDR3. The CDR3 region is CASSADTIGYYGYTF. The DNA for the CDR3 is TGTGCCAGCAGTGCCGACACCATCGGCTATTATGGCTACACCTTC.

This clonotype was seen repeatedly, ten times or more. This sequence joins TRBV6-5 and TRBJ2-2, with D unclear. The germline CDR1 and CDR2 sequences are MNHEY and SVGAGI. Trimming pared 2 bases from V and 6 bases from J, leaving 16 bases between. This CDR3 region has 16 residues. CDR3 nucleotides: TGTGCCAGCAGTTACCGTTCCCAGGCAAGGTCCGGGGAGCTGTTTTTT. Protein sequence: CASSYRSQARSGELFF.

V is TRBV11-2 and J is TRBJ2-7; 7 bases line up with TRBD1. Germline assignment: CDR1 SGHAT and CDR2 FQNNGV. The trim removed 5 bases at V and 2 bases at J, leaving 15 bases unmatched. This CDR3 spans 17 amino acids. The CDR3 reads CASSQFLLRDSPYEQYF. CDR3 in DNA: TGTGCCAGCAGCCAATTCCTTCTAAGGGACAGTCCCTACGAGCAGTACTTC.

The V call is TRBV2, the J call TRBJ1-1; D gene ambiguous. V lost 7 bases and J 1 base, leaving 10 bases between the germline ends. Germline CDR1 reads SNHLY; CDR2 reads FYNNEI. CDR3 length: 13 residues. The CDR3 spells CASKGDQNTEAFF. CDR3 nucleotides: TGTGCCAGCAAAGGAGACCAGAACACTGAAGCTTTCTTT.

The genes are TRBV2 and TRBJ2-2, with 7 bases fitting TRBD2. The CDR3 totals 15 residues. Looked up from germline, CDR1 is SNHLY and CDR2 is FYNNEI. With 7 bases clipped from V and 2 bases from J, the junction kept 7 bases outside the gene matches. This chain's CDR3 is CASTVAGVNTGELFF. As DNA, the CDR3 is TGTGCCAGCACTGTTGCGGGAGTAAACACCGGGGAGCTGTTTTTT.

This sequence joins TRBV18 and TRBJ1-1; D perhaps matches TRBD1 (5 bases). This CDR3 contains 14 residues. Germline-derived CDR1 and CDR2 are KGHSH and LQKENI. V lost 3 bases to trimming and J lost 1 base, with 9 bases between them. The CDR3 region is CASSPRGANTEAFF. The CDR3 DNA is TGTGCCAGCTCACCTAGAGGGGCGAACACTGAAGCTTTCTTT.

The sample holds many counts of this clonotype. The chain combines TRBV18 with TRBJ1-5; TRBD1 matches at 9 bases. V was pared by 6 bases and J by 3 bases, with 12 bases of the junction left unmatched. The CDR3 covers 17 residues. Germline V gene sequence: CDR1 KGHSH, CDR2 LQKENI. The CDR3 nucleotides read TGTGCCAGCTCCGACCGGGACAGGGTTTTGGTCAATCAGCCCCAGCATTTT. Translated: CASSDRDRVLVNQPQHF.